Presented here are 15 T cell receptor beta chains from one specimen sequenced in a study of blood T cells in healthy people across ages. Sample-barcoded 5' priming and a J-beta primer mix drove a second PCR of roughly 7 to 11 cycles. In TCRdb, the 5' RACE reads were re-called with MiXCR into one record per CDR3 protein. Here the sample spans about 320,000 distinct CDR3 sequences, 25% to 30% being singletons. Sequencing was done on a sample of blood. All receptors derive from a woman in her seventies in good health.

The sample holds a few counts of this clonotype. This chain links TRBV6-6 with TRBJ2-4, with D perhaps matching TRBD2 (5 bases). Germline CDR1 and CDR2: MNHNY and SVGAGI (reference sequence). V was trimmed by 3 bases and J by 8 bases, leaving 8 bases between them. The CDR3 extends over 12 amino acids. For the CDR3, the DNA is TGTGCCAGCAGTTATTCCGGGGACATTCAGTACTTC. Translating gives CASSYSGDIQYF.

The chain recombines TRBV20-1 with TRBJ2-1, with 8 bases matching TRBD2. The CDR3 is 15 amino acids. Trimming took 3 bases from V and 1 from J; bases not matched to a gene: 5. Germline V lookup: CDR1 DFQATT, CDR2 SNEGSKA (reference sequence). CDR3 region: CSARVSGVSYNEQFF. The CDR3 region has the DNA TGCAGTGCTAGGGTTAGCGGGGTGTCCTACAATGAGCAGTTCTTC.

CDR3 sequence reads: CSARDTVLGTSALSNEQFF. In nucleotides, the CDR3 is TGCAGTGCTAGAGACACGGTCCTGGGTACTAGCGCTCTAAGCAATGAGCAGTTCTTC. The chain is built from TRBV20-1 and TRBJ2-1; TRBD2 agrees at 7 bases. Germline V CDR1 and CDR2: DFQATT, SNEGSKA (reference sequence). CDR3 length equals 19 residues. V gave up 0 bases and J gave up 6 bases; unmatched junction bases: 20.

This clonotype appeared a few times. CDR3 loop: CASSSRTGTGEQYF. The DNA of the CDR3 is TGCGCCAGCAGCTCTCGGACGGGGACGGGGGAGCAGTACTTC. The rearrangement uses TRBV5-1 and TRBJ2-7; the D call may be TRBD1 or TRBD2 (5 bases each). The V gene's germline CDR1 is SGHRS and CDR2 YFSETQ. CDR3 length: 14 residues. Trimming left V 3 bases short and J 7 bases short, with 17 bases between. Supplemented by reference TRBV5-1 and TRBJ2-7, the full variable domain reads KAGVTQTPRYLIKTRGQQVTLSCSPISGHRSVSWYQQTPGQGLQFLFEYFSETQRNKGNFPGRFSGRQFSNSRSEMNVSTLELGDSALYLCASSSRTGTGEQYFGPGTRLTVT.

The sample holds a few counts of this clonotype. This chain uses TRBV6-2 or TRBV6-3 with TRBJ1-3, with TRBD1 as a possible D gene (6 bases). Germline-derived CDR1 and CDR2 are MNHEY and SVGEGT. V lost 5 bases and J 2 bases, leaving 19 bases between the germline ends. The CDR3 runs 17 residues. The CDR3 is CASSGQGKTPAGNTIYF. The CDR3, as DNA: TGTGCCAGCAGTGGGCAGGGGAAGACTCCGGCTGGAAACACCATATATTTT.

This clonotype came up a few times. The chain links TRBV4-1 to TRBJ2-3; D perhaps matches TRBD2 (6 bases). The CDR3 loop spans 18 amino acids. Trimming left V 0 bases short and J 5 bases short, with 21 bases between. In germline, CDR1 is MGHRA, CDR2 YSYEKL. CDR3 sequence (DNA): TGCGCCAGCAGCCAAGATCAGGGTAGCGGAGGCCAGCGAGATACGCAGTATTTT. Its protein is CASSQDQGSGGQRDTQYF.

This clonotype was recorded a few times. The CDR3 DNA follows: TGCGCCAGCAGCTCGAGGACAGGGGGCGCCTATGGCTACACCTTC. Translation: CASSSRTGGAYGYTF. The J gene is TRBJ1-2, the V gene TRBV5-1; 11 positions match TRBD1. The CDR3 spans 15 residues. V was clipped by 3 bases and J by 4 bases; unmatched bases: 5. Per the germline V gene, CDR1 is SGHRS and CDR2 is YFSETQ. The variable domain in full, completed from reference TRBV5-1 and TRBJ1-2, reads KAGVTQTPRYLIKTRGQQVTLSCSPISGHRSVSWYQQTPGQGLQFLFEYFSETQRNKGNFPGRFSGRQFSNSRSEMNVSTLELGDSALYLCASSSRTGGAYGYTFGSGTRLTVV.

This clonotype was found once. This chain links TRBV7-9 with TRBJ2-7, with a possible D match to TRBD2 (5 bases). This CDR3 region has 14 residues. V was trimmed by 5 bases and J by 5 bases, leaving 16 bases between them. CDR1 is SEHNR, CDR2 FQNEAQ, per germline (reference sequence). The CDR3 DNA reads TGTGCCAGCAGCCCAACGTCGGGAAGGAACGAGCAGTACTTC. It yields the protein CASSPTSGRNEQYF.

The chain recombines TRBV4-2 with TRBJ2-7; 10 nucleotides agree with TRBD1. Germline values: CDR1 LGHNA, CDR2 YNFKEQ. This CDR3 region has 14 residues. Trimming took 2 bases from V and 5 from J; bases not matched to a gene: 3. As DNA, the CDR3 is TGTGCCAGCAGCCAATTGACAGGGGGCAACGAGCAGTACTTC. This encodes CASSQLTGGNEQYF.

This clonotype was recorded many times. The rearrangement links TRBV7-2 to TRBJ2-7, with a possible D match to TRBD1 (5 bases). CDR1 SGHTA and CDR2 FQGNSA come from the germline V gene. The CDR3 loop spans 14 amino acids. V lost 5 bases, J lost 3 bases, and 14 bases lay in between. Written as DNA, the CDR3 is TGTGCCAGCAGCCCCGAGGCGACAGTCTACGAGCAGTACTTC. This encodes CASSPEATVYEQYF.

V usage is TRBV2 and J usage is TRBJ2-3; TRBD1 matches 10 bases. The CDR3 loop spans 14 amino acids. CDR1 and CDR2 (germline): SNHLY, FYNNEI. V trimming: 6 bases; J trimming: 7 bases; junction bases outside the gene matches: 7. In nucleotides, the CDR3 is TGTGCCAGCAGCCTTAAGACAGGGGGCAATACGCAGTATTTT. Translating it yields CASSLKTGGNTQYF.

This clonotype was seen more than once but under ten times. The chain combines TRBV28 with TRBJ1-4; unclear D gene. CDR1 and CDR2 from the germline V gene are MDHEN and SYDVKM. Trimming removed 2 bases from V and 3 bases from J, with 13 bases in between. The CDR3 is 16 residues long. In DNA, the CDR3 is TGTGCCAGCAGTTTAAGGGTGGCGGGATCTAATGAAAAACTGTTTTTT. Its translation: CASSLRVAGSNEKLFF.

A remark on this clonotype: Just one base apart from a much larger clone, this may be a read error. The genes are TRBV20-1 and TRBJ2-5; possibly TRBD1 or TRBD2 for D (5 bases each). The J call may be mistaken, given a closer DNA end match to TRBJ2-1. This CDR3 is 13 amino acids long. The germline gives CDR1 DFQATT, CDR2 SNEGSKA (reference sequence). The CDR3 sequence: CSASDGAGDEQFF. The CDR3 bases are TGCAGTGCATCCGACGGGGCCGGGGATGAGCAGTTCTTC.

The gene calls are TRBV7-2 and TRBJ2-5; D gene uncertain. The V gene's germline CDR1 is SGHTA and CDR2 FQGNSA. The length of the CDR3 is 14 residues. Trimming removed 1 base from V and 2 bases from J, with 8 bases in between. The CDR3 region is CASSLVWSQETQYF. CDR3 coding DNA: TGTGCCAGCAGCTTAGTATGGAGTCAAGAGACCCAGTACTTC.

The sample holds a few counts of this clonotype. The genes are TRBV20-1 and TRBJ1-4; tentative D call: TRBD1 (6 bases). With 3 bases removed from V and 6 bases from J, the gap between germline ends came to 17 bases. Germline CDR1 DFQATT, CDR2 SNEGSKA (reference sequence). The CDR3 sequence is 15 residues long. Here the CDR3 reads CSASPHGQFDEKLFF. The DNA of the CDR3 is TGCAGTGCTAGCCCACATGGACAGTTTGATGAAAAACTGTTTTTT.